A single sample is the source of the 9 T cell receptor beta chains below, sequenced in a study of blood T cell repertoires in COVID-19. Profiling relied on immunoSEQ multiplex PCR, and the TCRdb table lists in-frame clones only, not all of them. This table has about 190,000 clones, approximately 78% appearing once. Sequencing used peripheral blood. The receptors shown here come from a woman at least 80 years old with active or convalescent COVID-19.

V gene TRBV10-3 combines with J gene TRBJ2-5; the D gene is possibly TRBD1 (6 bases). CDR3 length equals 14 residues. In germline, CDR1 is ENHRY, CDR2 SYGVKD. V was cut by 3 bases and J by 1 base, with 9 bases left in between. The CDR3 region is CAISDSGVQETQYF. The CDR3 nucleotides read TGTGCCATCAGTGACTCAGGGGTCCAAGAGACCCAGTACTTC.

The CDR3 DNA sequence: TGTGCCAGCAGTTTATCTTGGGGGGGGGACGGTGAAGCTTTCTTT. Residues: CASSLSWGGDGEAFF. The chain combines TRBV27 with TRBJ1-1; TRBD1 might be the D (5 bases). The CDR3 is 15 amino acids. Between the trimmed V and J ends, which lost 0 bases and 7 bases, there was a span of 15 bases. CDR1 is MNHEY, CDR2 SMNVEV, per germline (reference sequence).

This clone was seen many times. This chain links TRBV4-2 with TRBJ2-7; 15 bases fit TRBD2. V lost 1 base to trimming and J lost 4 bases; unmatched junction nucleotides: 20. Germline CDR1 and CDR2: LGHNA and YNFKEQ. CDR3 length: 22 amino acids. CDR3 nucleotides: TGTGCCAGCAGCCAAGGAATCACCTGGACTAGCGGGGGGGTTACTCCCCCTTACGAGCAGTACTTC. The encoded protein is CASSQGITWTSGGVTPPYEQYF.

This clone was found a few times. The sample carries other DNA sequences with the same CDR3. The chain is built from TRBV28 and TRBJ1-2, with 11 nucleotides matching TRBD1. Unmatched junction bases numbered 5, after V lost 6 bases and J lost 5 bases. Germline CDR1 is MDHEN and CDR2 is SYDVKM. The CDR3 is 14 amino acids. This CDR3 reads CASRTGTGGYGYTF. The CDR3 bases are TGTGCCAGCAGAACCGGGACAGGGGGTTATGGCTACACCTTC.

This clone was counted a few times. This sequence joins TRBV28 and TRBJ1-2, with a weak D call TRBD1 (6 bases). V shed 2 bases and J shed 8 bases, with 18 bases lying between them. Per the germline V gene, CDR1 is MDHEN and CDR2 is SYDVKM. This CDR3 spans 15 amino acids. CDR3 DNA: TGTGCCAGCAGTTTAGGGGGCCAGGGCCCTCTCGGCTACACCTTC. It specifies CASSLGGQGPLGYTF.

The chain has TRBV9 and TRBJ2-7; 7 nucleotides line up with TRBD1. The CDR3 contains 14 residues. Per germline, CDR1 SGDLS and CDR2 YYNGEE. The junction had 14 bases not matched to a gene; V was cut back by 8 bases and J by 6 bases. The CDR3 DNA reads as TGTGCCAGTTCAACCCAGGGGGTAGGGGGCGAGCAGTACTTC. This translates into CASSTQGVGGEQYF. Looking up the rest from reference TRBV9 and TRBJ2-7 gives the full variable domain: DSGVTQTPKHLITATGQRVTLRCSPRSGDLSVYWYQQSLDQGLQFLIQYYNGEERAKGNILERFSAQQFPDLHSELNLSSLELGDSALYFCASSTQGVGGEQYFGPGTRLTVT.

V is TRBV28 and J is TRBJ1-5; D is uncertain. V was trimmed by 7 bases and J by 5 bases, leaving 18 bases between them. The CDR3 covers 15 residues. In germline, CDR1 is MDHEN, CDR2 SYDVKM. DNA of the CDR3: TGTGCCAGCACCCCCGCCCTTGGGAGCTATCAGCCCCAGCATTTT. It yields the protein CASTPALGSYQPQHF.

On this clone: The germline gene is not matched at one end of the junction; a read error may be the cause. V usage is TRBV2 and J usage is TRBJ1-5; D may be TRBD1 (5 bases). The CDR3 is 14 residues long. In germline, CDR1 is SNHLY, CDR2 FYNNEI. The CDR3 protein is CASREGHVNQPQHF. Here the CDR3 DNA reads TGTGCCAGCAGAGAAGGACACGTCAATCAGCCCCAGCATTTT.

This chain links TRBV27 with TRBJ2-6, with D tentatively TRBD1 (6 bases). There are 17 residues in the CDR3. V was shortened by 3 bases and J by 0 bases, with 12 bases between the two germline ends. The germline V gene has CDR1 MNHEY and CDR2 SMNVEV (reference sequence). CDR3 residues: CASSLIGTFSGANVLTF. In nucleotides, the CDR3 is TGTGCCAGCAGTTTGATAGGGACATTCTCTGGGGCCAACGTCCTGACTTTC.